The rows below give T cell receptor beta chains drawn from one sample of a study of PD-1 blockade in classical Hodgkin lymphoma. Libraries were prepared by immunoSEQ multiplex PCR; TCRdb keeps only in-frame clonotypes and omits some of them. Found here are roughly 45,000 clones, around 76% of them singletons; the top ten hold about 3%. The specimen comprised peripheral blood mononuclear cells (PBMCs), sampled before the second cycle of nivolumab. The receptors were gathered from a human donor with classical Hodgkin lymphoma. The CDR3 runs from the conserved cysteine through the conserved F or W. D genes are given only for firm matches. Clone size is stated in some rows and not others, as once, few, many or a class when expanded.

j_gene	d_gene	len	v_gene	abundance	CDR3aa	CDR3nt
TRBJ2-2	NA	19	TRBV5-6	NA	CASSLRGVMGTPNTGELFF	TGTGCCAGCAGCTTGAGGGGCGTGATGGGGACCCCGAACACCGGGGAGCTGTTTTTT
TRBJ2-2	TRBD1	13	TRBV27	NA	CASSPDRAGELFF	TGTGCCAGCAGCCCAGACAGGGCTGGGGAGCTGTTTTTT
TRBJ2-7	NA	13	TRBV5-1	NA	CASSLGGRNEQYF	TGCGCCAGCAGCTTGGGGGGTAGGAACGAGCAGTACTTC
TRBJ2-1	NA	19	TRBV14	NA	CASSQFTPGLYGSYNEQFF	TGTGCCAGCAGCCAATTTACGCCGGGGCTCTACGGCTCCTACAATGAGCAGTTCTTC
TRBJ2-7	TRBD1	15	TRBV6-6	once	CASRRTGDRGYEQYF	TGTGCCAGCAGGCGAACAGGGGACAGGGGTTACGAGCAGTACTTC
TRBJ2-2	TRBD2	18	TRBV27	NA	CASTHLGLAETRTGELFF	TGTGCCAGCACCCACCTCGGGCTAGCGGAGACAAGGACCGGGGAGCTGTTTTTT
TRBJ2-7	NA	12	TRBV6-5	NA	CASSTGVYEQYF	TGTGCCAGCAGTACGGGTGTTTACGAGCAGTACTTC
TRBJ2-1	TRBD2	14	TRBV7-6	NA	CASSLSGRYNEQFF	TGTGCCAGCAGCTTAAGCGGGAGGTACAATGAGCAGTTCTTC
TRBJ1-1	NA	14	TRBV7-8	NA	CASSLGDQRRLYFF	TGTGCCAGCAGCTTAGGGGACCAGAGGAGGTTGTACTTCTTT
TRBJ2-1	TRBD1	15	TRBV7-9	once	CASSMGTGRKNEQFF	TGTGCCAGCAGCATGGGGACAGGGAGGAAAAATGAGCAGTTCTTC
TRBJ1-1	NA	11	TRBV27	few	CASSANTEAFF	TGTGCCAGCTCTGCGAACACTGAAGCTTTCTTT
TRBJ2-1	NA	18	TRBV7-2	NA	CASSHYRGGTQPFNEQFF	TGTGCCAGCAGCCACTACCGTGGGGGGACACAGCCCTTCAATGAGCAGTTCTTC
TRBJ2-7	TRBD2	15	TRBV5-5	NA	CASSPRGGVPYEQYF	TGTGCCAGCAGCCCCCGCGGGGGGGTCCCCTACGAGCAGTACTTC
TRBJ2-7	NA	13	TRBV27	NA	CASSLQGAHEQYF	TGTGCCAGCAGTTTGCAAGGGGCACACGAGCAGTACTTC
TRBJ1-1	TRBD1	16	TRBV12-5	once	CASGLGREGARTEAFF	TGTGCTAGTGGTTTGGGGCGGGAGGGGGCAAGGACTGAAGCTTTCTTT
TRBJ1-1	NA	13	TRBV5-4	few	CASSPRDITEAFF	TGTGCCAGCAGCCCAAGGGACATTACTGAAGCTTTCTTT
TRBJ1-6	NA	14	TRBV4-1	NA	CASSQDGYNSPLHF	TGCGCCAGCAGCCAAGATGGGTACAATTCACCCCTCCACTTT
TRBJ2-5	NA	16	TRBV25-1	NA	CASSEIRYNIGETQYF	TGTGCCAGCAGTGAAATTCGGTACAACATCGGAGAGACCCAGTACTTC
TRBJ2-3	TRBD2	13	TRBV6-4	NA	CASSEGGEDTQYF	TGTGCCAGCAGTGAGGGGGGGGAAGATACGCAGTATTTT
TRBJ1-1	TRBD1	14	TRBV6-1	NA	CAGRTGGSATEAFF	TGTGCCGGACGGACAGGGGGCTCGGCCACTGAAGCTTTCTTT
TRBJ2-6	TRBD1	18	TRBV11-3	NA	CASSTPGTGTTGANVLTF	TGTGCCAGCAGCACCCCCGGGACAGGGACAACTGGGGCCAACGTCCTGACTTTC
TRBJ2-3	NA	12	TRBV7-9	NA	CASSLQADTQYF	TGTGCCAGCAGCCTTCAAGCGGATACGCAGTATTTT
TRBJ1-3	TRBD1	17	TRBV5-4	NA	CASSTGTGVFSGNTIYF	TGTGCCAGCAGCACCGGGACAGGGGTTTTCTCTGGAAACACCATATATTTT
TRBJ2-7	NA	11	TRBV6-5	NA	CASPRGNEQYF	TGTGCCAGCCCCCGGGGGAACGAGCAGTACTTC
TRBJ1-4	TRBD1	15	TRBV28	NA	CASSSLTGNSEKLFF	TGTGCCAGCAGTTCACTGACAGGGAACTCTGAAAAACTGTTTTTT
TRBJ2-7	NA	12	TRBV6-5	NA	CASSPGSYEQYF	TGTGCCAGCAGCCCAGGGTCTTACGAGCAGTACTTC
TRBJ1-1	TRBD1	15	TRBV7-2	NA	CASSPRTGGVTEAFF	TGTGCCAGCAGCCCAAGGACAGGGGGCGTCACTGAAGCTTTCTTT
TRBJ2-7	TRBD1	15	TRBV19	NA	CASSIDRDGAYEQYF	TGTGCCAGTAGTATCGACAGGGATGGAGCCTACGAGCAGTACTTC
TRBJ2-7	TRBD2	14	TRBV4-3	NA	CASSQGGSSYEQYF	TGCGCCAGCAGCCAGGGCGGGAGCTCCTACGAGCAGTACTTC
TRBJ2-1	TRBD2	18	TRBV9	few	CASSVVASGGNSYNEQFF	TGTGCCAGCAGCGTAGTCGCTAGCGGAGGGAACTCCTACAATGAGCAGTTCTTC
TRBJ2-5	TRBD1	15	TRBV7-9	NA	CASSLVDRGRETQYF	TGTGCCAGCAGCTTAGTGGACAGGGGGAGAGAGACCCAGTACTTC
TRBJ1-3	NA	12	TRBV7-2	few	CASRPGGNTIYF	TGTGCCAGCAGACCAGGGGGAAACACCATATATTTT
TRBJ2-7	TRBD2	15	TRBV7-3	NA	CASSLGGLAGKEQYF	TGTGCCAGCAGCCTAGGGGGACTAGCGGGGAAAGAGCAGTACTTC
TRBJ1-3	NA	15	TRBV6-1	NA	CASSEATVSGNTIYF	TGTGCCAGCAGTGAAGCTACGGTCTCTGGAAACACCATATATTTT
TRBJ2-1	NA	16	TRBV11-2	NA	CASSPEGASSYNEQFF	TGTGCCAGCAGCCCGGAGGGGGCTAGCTCCTACAATGAGCAGTTCTTC
TRBJ2-3	NA	12	TRBV5-1	NA	CASSFDGSAQYF	TGCGCCAGCAGCTTTGATGGTAGTGCGCAGTATTTT
TRBJ1-2	NA	16	TRBV2	NA	CASSVVAEVTNYGYTF	TGTGCCAGCAGTGTCGTGGCAGAAGTCACTAACTATGGCTACACCTTC
TRBJ2-2	TRBD1	14	TRBV11-2	NA	CASSRRQGPGELFF	TGTGCCAGCAGCCGAAGACAGGGCCCCGGGGAGCTGTTTTTT
TRBJ1-3	NA	20	TRBV19	NA	CASSIPPFIDSAETGNTIYF	TGTGCCAGTAGTATCCCCCCGTTCATCGACAGCGCCGAAACTGGAAACACCATATATTTT
TRBJ1-1	NA	18	TRBV25-1	NA	CASSGGRQSDFLNTEAFF	TGTGCCAGCAGTGGAGGGCGGCAAAGTGATTTTCTGAACACTGAAGCTTTCTTT
TRBJ2-7	NA	13	TRBV7-9	NA	CASSFIALGEQYF	TGTGCCAGCAGCTTTATAGCGTTGGGCGAGCAGTACTTC
TRBJ1-2	NA	16	TRBV18	NA	CASSPRGGRGNYGYTF	TGTGCCAGCTCACCTCGTGGCGGCAGGGGTAACTATGGCTACACCTTC
TRBJ1-2	NA	17	TRBV7-8	NA	CASSLAMDPAYSYGYTF	TGTGCCAGCAGCTTAGCGATGGATCCCGCGTACTCTTATGGCTACACCTTC
TRBJ2-7	TRBD2	16	TRBV5-1	NA	CASSLDPGSGSYGQYF	TGCGCCAGCAGCTTGGACCCAGGGAGCGGGAGCTACGGGCAGTACTTC
TRBJ2-1	TRBD2	17	TRBV4-3	NA	CASSQDTGTSGYNEQFF	TGCGCCAGCAGCCAGGATACTGGGACTAGCGGTTACAATGAGCAGTTCTTC
TRBJ1-4	NA	15	TRBV27	NA	CASSVPRGRSEKLFF	TGTGCCAGCAGTGTCCCCAGGGGAAGAAGTGAAAAACTGTTTTTT
TRBJ2-1	NA	12	TRBV30	NA	CAWRPRSDEQFF	TGTGCCTGGAGGCCTAGGTCGGATGAGCAGTTCTTC
TRBJ1-2	NA	16	TRBV29-1	NA	CSYYGLKPWGDYGYTF	TGCAGCTACTATGGGTTGAAGCCATGGGGGGACTATGGCTACACCTTC
TRBJ2-6	NA	12	TRBV11-3	NA	CASISGANVLTF	TGTGCCAGCATATCTGGGGCCAACGTCCTGACTTTC
TRBJ2-5	NA	13	TRBV9	NA	CASSTTDTETQYF	TGTGCCAGCAGCACCACGGACACCGAGACCCAGTACTTC
TRBJ1-3	NA	11	TRBV29-1	NA	CSVDSGNTIYF	TGCAGCGTTGACTCGGGAAACACCATATATTTT
TRBJ2-1	NA	15	TRBV7-6	NA	CASSLEVSKYNEQFF	TGTGCCAGCAGCTTAGAGGTTTCGAAGTACAATGAGCAGTTCTTC
TRBJ1-2	TRBD1	14	TRBV5-6	NA	CASSSGGSNYGYTF	TGTGCCAGCAGCTCAGGGGGCAGCAACTATGGCTACACCTTC
TRBJ2-7	NA	15	TRBV6-8	once	CASSYSGPGTYEQYF	TGTGCCAGCAGTTACTCTGGACCAGGTACCTACGAGCAGTACTTC
TRBJ1-5	NA	13	TRBV6-5	few	CASSYSISQPQHF	TGTGCCAGCAGTTACTCGATTAGTCAGCCCCAGCATTTT
TRBJ1-4	TRBD1	12	TRBV18	NA	CASSTYRGRLFF	TGTGCCAGCTCAACCTACAGGGGCAGACTGTTTTTT
TRBJ2-4	NA	14	TRBV30	NA	CAWNGHRGKNIQYF	TGTGCCTGGAACGGACACCGAGGAAAAAACATTCAGTACTTC
TRBJ1-1	TRBD1	16	TRBV7-2	few	CASSLKGQGAWTEAFF	TGTGCCAGCAGCTTAAAGGGACAGGGGGCTTGGACTGAAGCTTTCTTT
TRBJ2-3	TRBD2	17	TRBV14	NA	CASSQAWHSGVLDTQYF	TGTGCCAGCAGCCAAGCCTGGCACAGCGGGGTTCTCGATACGCAGTATTTT